Listed here are 9 T cell receptor beta chains from one sample, sequenced in a study of T cells in localized non-small cell lung cancer (dated by TCRdb to the early 2020s). The receptor library was made with the immunoSEQ multiplex PCR assay. TCRdb stores this immuneACCESS table with in-frame sequences only. Part of the clones is absent; in the studies checked, under half of the shortfall reflects unresolved V genes, and no reason is known for the rest. In this sample the table shows under 40,000 clones, about nine tenths of which occur a single time. About 17% of the sample is in the top ten clones. This specimen was peripheral blood mononuclear cells, taken before any cancer treatment. The receptors stem from a man aged 40 to 70 with stage III lung adenocarcinoma.

This chain uses TRBV6-5 with TRBJ2-7; possible D gene TRBD1, 5 bases. The germline V gene has CDR1 MNHEY and CDR2 SVGAGI. V lost 7 bases and J 3 bases, leaving 10 bases between the germline ends. The CDR3 has 12 residues. The CDR3 bases are TGTGCCAGCATCGGGCAGGGCTACGAGCAGTACTTC. This encodes CASIGQGYEQYF.

The chain employs TRBV5-6 and TRBJ2-3, with a possible D match to TRBD2 (5 bases). Trimming took 7 bases from V and 7 from J, leaving 10 bases between them. Germline V CDR1 and CDR2: SGHDT, YYEEEE. The CDR3 spans 11 residues. The DNA of the CDR3 is TGTGCCAGCGGAACTAGTTATACGCAGTATTTT. This translates into CASGTSYTQYF.

The V and J genes are TRBV4-1 and TRBJ1-1; D call uncertain. The CDR3 is made up of 15 amino acids. The V end lost 0 bases, the J end lost 8 bases, and 16 bases lay between the germline ends. In germline, CDR1 is MGHRA, CDR2 YSYEKL. CDR3 sequence: CASSQEQSLSSEAFF. For the CDR3, the DNA is TGCGCCAGCAGCCAAGAACAAAGTTTATCGAGCGAAGCTTTCTTT.

The J gene is TRBJ2-5, the V gene TRBV5-6; D call uncertain. The germline V gene encodes CDR1 SGHDT and CDR2 YYEEEE. This CDR3 contains 11 residues. V was shortened by 2 bases and J by 4 bases, with 3 bases between the two germline ends. CDR3 region: CASSFVETQYF. For the CDR3, the DNA is TGTGCCAGCAGCTTTGTAGAGACCCAGTACTTC.

J is TRBJ2-1 and V is TRBV7-6, with 7 positions matching TRBD1. V trimming: 5 bases; J trimming: 4 bases; junction bases outside the gene matches: 11. Germline V gene sequence: CDR1 SGHVS, CDR2 FNYEAQ. The CDR3 runs 16 residues. The CDR3 reads CASSPLTGVGYNEQFF. The CDR3 nucleotides are TGTGCCAGCAGCCCCCTTACAGGGGTGGGGTACAATGAGCAGTTCTTC.

The J gene is TRBJ1-6, the V gene TRBV6-6, with D hard to call. The CDR3 has 15 residues. The germline V gene encodes CDR1 MNHNY and CDR2 SVGAGI (reference sequence). V shed 5 bases and J shed 1 base, with 9 bases lying between them. CDR3 residues: CASSTPGSYNSPLHF. As DNA, the CDR3 is TGTGCCAGCAGTACCCCGGGGTCCTATAATTCACCCCTCCACTTT.

This chain links TRBV18 with TRBJ1-1; no clear D gene. The CDR3 covers 12 residues. Between the trimmed V and J ends, which lost 7 bases and 1 base, there was a span of 7 bases. Germline lookup yields CDR1 KGHSH and CDR2 LQKENI. CDR3 residues: CASLTENTEAFF. DNA for the CDR3: TGTGCCAGCTTAACAGAGAACACTGAAGCTTTCTTT.

The V and J genes are TRBV7-6 and TRBJ1-2; maybe TRBD1 (5 bases). Germline CDR1 and CDR2: SGHVS and FNYEAQ. V shed 0 bases and J shed 7 bases, with 15 bases lying between them. The CDR3 extends over 15 amino acids. CDR3 residues: CASSLAKDAGGGYTF. The CDR3 DNA reads as TGTGCCAGCAGCTTAGCCAAGGACGCCGGGGGTGGCTACACCTTC.

V is TRBV2 and J is TRBJ2-3, with D maybe TRBD2 (5 bases). The V end lost 5 bases, the J end lost 0 bases, and 9 bases lay between the germline ends. CDR1 and CDR2 (germline): SNHLY, FYNNEI. This CDR3 is built from 14 residues. CDR3 nucleotides: TGTGCCAGCAGTCCCCGGGGAAGCACAGATACGCAGTATTTT. It encodes CASSPRGSTDTQYF.